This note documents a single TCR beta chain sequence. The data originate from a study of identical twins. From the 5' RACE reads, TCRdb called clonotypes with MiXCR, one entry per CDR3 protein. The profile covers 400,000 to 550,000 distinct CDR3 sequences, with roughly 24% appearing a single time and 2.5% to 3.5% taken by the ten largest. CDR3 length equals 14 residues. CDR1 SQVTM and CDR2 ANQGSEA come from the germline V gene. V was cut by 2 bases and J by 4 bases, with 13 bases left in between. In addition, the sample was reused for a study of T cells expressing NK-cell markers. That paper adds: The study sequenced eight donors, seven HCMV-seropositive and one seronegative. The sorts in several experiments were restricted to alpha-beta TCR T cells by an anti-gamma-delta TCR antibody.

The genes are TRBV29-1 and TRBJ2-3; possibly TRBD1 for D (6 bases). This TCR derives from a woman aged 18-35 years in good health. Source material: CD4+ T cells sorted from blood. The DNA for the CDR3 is TGCAGCGTTGAAAGTCAGGGGTGGGCAGATACGCAGTATTTT. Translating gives CSVESQGWADTQYF.